Presented here are 30 T cell receptor beta chains from one specimen sequenced in a study of OX40 agonist ivuxolimab in advanced cancers. This table comes from immunoSEQ multiplex PCR, and its TCRdb copy is limited to in-frame clones, with some not included. This table holds roughly 75,000 clones, 85% to 90% found once. The sequencing used CD4+ or CD8+ T cells sorted from blood, collected in a trial of the OX40 agonist ivuxolimab. These receptors originate from an adult with an advanced solid tumor such as melanoma, head and neck, liver or kidney cancer.

The chain employs TRBV6-4 and TRBJ2-1; 10 bases map to TRBD2. Unmatched junction bases numbered 7, after V lost 4 bases and J lost 4 bases. The CDR3 is 16 amino acids. Germline CDR1 is MRHNA and CDR2 is SNTAGT. The CDR3 DNA reads as TGTGCCAGCAGTGCCCGACTAGCGGGCCCTTACAATGAGCAGTTCTTC. Amino acid sequence: CASSARLAGPYNEQFF.

This chain connects TRBV4-3 to TRBJ1-2; tentatively, D is TRBD1 (6 bases). The ends were cut back, 0 bases at V and 5 bases at J, with 16 bases in the middle. Germline V gene data show CDR1 as LGHNA and CDR2 as YSLEER. CDR3 size: 16 residues. CDR3 nucleotide sequence: TGCGCCAGCAGCCAAGATCAAGGGGGGGGCCCTTATGGCTACACCTTC. Protein product: CASSQDQGGGPYGYTF.

The chain joins TRBV7-2 to TRBJ2-7; weak D call: TRBD2 (6 bases). The CDR3 has 15 residues. Germline assignment: CDR1 SGHTA and CDR2 FQGNSA. V lost 5 bases and J 3 bases, leaving 17 bases between the germline ends. The CDR3 sequence is CASSHSRGSVYEQYF. The DNA of the CDR3 is TGTGCCAGCAGCCATTCGCGGGGATCTGTCTACGAGCAGTACTTC. The full variable domain, rest sourced from reference TRBV7-2 and TRBJ2-7, is GAGVSQSPSNKVTEKGKDVELRCDPISGHTALYWYRQSLGQGLEFLIYFQGNSAPDKSGLPSDRFSAERTGGSVSTLTIQRTQQEDSAVYLCASSHSRGSVYEQYFGPGTRLTVT.

The V gene is TRBV7-2, the J gene TRBJ2-1; TRBD2 is a possible D gene (5 bases). Trimming shortened V by 2 bases and J by 3 bases, and 11 bases separated the two germline ends. CDR3 length equals 15 residues. Per germline, CDR1 SGHTA and CDR2 FQGNSA. The CDR3 region is CASSLIGAVYNEQFF. In nucleotides, the CDR3 is TGTGCCAGCAGCTTAATCGGAGCGGTCTACAATGAGCAGTTCTTC. The whole variable domain, filled in from reference TRBV7-2 and TRBJ2-1, reads GAGVSQSPSNKVTEKGKDVELRCDPISGHTALYWYRQSLGQGLEFLIYFQGNSAPDKSGLPSDRFSAERTGGSVSTLTIQRTQQEDSAVYLCASSLIGAVYNEQFFGPGTRLTVL.

CDR3 nucleotide sequence: TGTGCCTGGAATTCCGCCAGCGGACGACGGGCTACGCAGTATTTT. Its translation is CAWNSASGRRATQYF. This chain joins TRBV30 and TRBJ2-3; D may be TRBD2 (5 bases). V dropped 4 bases and J dropped 8 bases, with 22 bases sitting between them. The germline V gene encodes CDR1 GTSNPN and CDR2 SVGIG (reference sequence). The CDR3 covers 15 residues.

The chain couples TRBV5-1 to TRBJ2-1, with 9 positions matching TRBD1. The CDR3 is made up of 15 amino acids. With V trimmed by 2 bases and J by 3 bases, 3 bases remained unmatched. Germline CDR1 and CDR2: SGHRS and YFSETQ. This CDR3 is CASSFPGQGYNEQFF. In DNA, the CDR3 is TGCGCCAGCAGCTTTCCGGGACAGGGCTACAATGAGCAGTTCTTC.

CDR3 coding DNA: TGTGCCAGCAGCTTAGTGACTAGCTACCACGAGCAGTACTTC. Protein sequence: CASSLVTSYHEQYF. The gene calls are TRBV7-2 and TRBJ2-7; 7 nucleotides align to TRBD2. The V gene's germline CDR1 is SGHTA and CDR2 FQGNSA. V dropped 1 base and J dropped 5; count of bases not matched to a gene: 5. The CDR3 is 14 residues long.

This clone has just a few counts. J is TRBJ1-1 and V is TRBV19; tentatively, D is TRBD1 (5 bases). CDR3 length: 15 residues. Trimming pared 2 bases from V and 4 bases from J, leaving 14 bases between. The germline V gene encodes CDR1 LNHDA and CDR2 SQIVND (reference sequence). This chain's CDR3 is CASSIKGRVGTEAFF. The CDR3 nucleotides are TGTGCCAGTAGTATAAAGGGCAGGGTAGGCACTGAAGCTTTCTTT.

The chain combines TRBV28 with TRBJ2-1; TRBD2 matches at 9 bases. V lost 5 bases, J lost 6 bases, and 8 bases stayed unmatched. CDR3 length: 15 amino acids. Germline CDR1 MDHEN, CDR2 SYDVKM. CDR3 protein: CASSTFRLAVNEQFF. CDR3 nucleotides: TGTGCCAGCAGTACCTTCAGACTAGCGGTCAATGAGCAGTTCTTC.

The rearrangement joins TRBV27 to TRBJ1-5; D is unclear. V shed 3 bases and J shed 3 bases, with 6 bases lying between them. The CDR3 runs 13 residues. The germline gives CDR1 MNHEY, CDR2 SMNVEV (reference sequence). CDR3 region: CASSLSHNQPQHF. The CDR3, as DNA: TGTGCCAGCAGTTTGAGTCACAATCAGCCCCAGCATTTT.

This chain uses TRBV5-1 with TRBJ1-1; no reliable D call. The CDR3 consists of 14 residues. Trimming removed 6 bases from V and 5 bases from J, with 17 bases in between. CDR1 and CDR2 from the germline V gene are SGHRS and YFSETQ. The CDR3 loop is CASNEGILGTEAFF. DNA of the CDR3: TGCGCCAGCAACGAGGGCATTCTGGGGACTGAAGCTTTCTTT.

As DNA, the CDR3 is TGTGCCAGCAGCGTAGCGGGCAAGCCGTACCAAGAGACCCAGTACTTC. Amino acid sequence: CASSVAGKPYQETQYF. The chain uses TRBV9 and TRBJ2-5; D unclear. The CDR3 loop spans 16 amino acids. V lost 0 bases and J lost 0, with 12 bases in between. Per the germline V gene, CDR1 is SGDLS and CDR2 is YYNGEE.

The chain joins TRBV21-1 to TRBJ1-4; the table assigns TRBD1, which was not confirmed against the DNA. TRBV21-1 is a pseudogene. CDR3 size: 13 residues. The CDR3 DNA is TGTGCCAGCAGCAAAAGCCCAGGGTTTGGGCCGTTTTTT. Translation gives CASSKSPGFGPFF.

The chain uses TRBV5-4 and TRBJ2-3; a possible D gene is TRBD1 (6 bases). In germline, CDR1 is SGHNT, CDR2 YYREEE (reference sequence). The CDR3 loop spans 17 amino acids. V shed 4 bases and J shed 2 bases, with 20 bases lying between them. CDR3 region: CASSPPGRGSLTDTQYF. The CDR3 DNA follows: TGTGCCAGCAGCCCTCCCGGCAGGGGATCACTCACAGATACGCAGTATTTT.

The J gene is TRBJ2-5, the V gene TRBV19; 7 bases map to TRBD1. This CDR3 comprises 15 residues. The V segment lost 0 bases and the J segment 1 base; nucleotides outside the gene matches: 2. Germline V gene data show CDR1 as LNHDA and CDR2 as SQIVND (reference sequence). DNA for the CDR3: TGTGCCAGTAGTATAGATCGGGACAGCCAAGAGACCCAGTACTTC. As protein: CASSIDRDSQETQYF. Variable domain in full (rest from reference TRBV19 and TRBJ2-5): DGGITQSPKYLFRKEGQNVTLSCEQNLNHDAMYWYRQDPGQGLRLIYYSQIVNDFQKGDIAEGYSVSREKKESFPLTVTSAQKNPTAFYLCASSIDRDSQETQYFGPGTRLLVL.

CDR3 in DNA: TGTGCCAGCAGACACCAGGGAGAAGAGACCCAGTACTTC. This sequence encodes CASRHQGEETQYF. The chain employs TRBV6-5 and TRBJ2-5; D may correspond to TRBD1 or TRBD2 (5 bases each). Between the trimmed V and J ends, which lost 6 bases and 3 bases, there was a span of 11 bases. This CDR3 is built from 13 residues. The germline gives CDR1 MNHEY, CDR2 SVGAGI.

This clone was found once. This chain uses TRBV7-9 with TRBJ1-6; perhaps TRBD1 as D (6 bases). CDR3 length equals 15 residues. CDR1 and CDR2 from the germline V gene are SEHNR and FQNEAQ (reference sequence). V lost 6 bases, J lost 5 bases, and 14 bases lay in between. The chain's CDR3 is CASRPAGADNSPLHF. In nucleotides, the CDR3 is TGTGCCAGCAGACCTGCGGGGGCTGATAATTCACCCCTCCACTTT.

The chain has TRBV5-1 and TRBJ1-2; tentatively, D is TRBD1 (6 bases). The germline gives CDR1 SGHRS, CDR2 YFSETQ. V was pared by 2 bases and J by 2 bases, with 13 bases between. The CDR3 extends over 15 amino acids. The CDR3 region is CASSLRDRINYGYTF. CDR3 nucleotide sequence: TGCGCCAGCAGCTTACGTGACAGGATAAACTATGGCTACACCTTC. Combining the CDR3 with reference TRBV5-1 and TRBJ1-2 gives the whole variable domain KAGVTQTPRYLIKTRGQQVTLSCSPISGHRSVSWYQQTPGQGLQFLFEYFSETQRNKGNFPGRFSGRQFSNSRSEMNVSTLELGDSALYLCASSLRDRINYGYTFGSGTRLTVV.

The rearrangement joins TRBV7-9 to TRBJ1-4, with TRBD1 matching over 8 bases. V was pared by 5 bases and J by 3 bases, with 11 bases of the junction left unmatched. The CDR3 loop spans 17 amino acids. CDR1 and CDR2 from the germline V gene are SEHNR and FQNEAQ (reference sequence). In DNA, the CDR3 is TGTGCCAGCAGCCCACTGGCTGGACAGGGACCTAATGAAAAACTGTTTTTT. Its protein product is CASSPLAGQGPNEKLFF.

The rearrangement links TRBV7-2 to TRBJ2-7; a possible D gene is TRBD2 (6 bases). The CDR3 has 15 amino acids. Germline V gene lookup returns CDR1 SGHTA and CDR2 FQGNSA. The V gene lost 1 base and the J gene lost 3 bases, with 13 bases spanning the gap. The CDR3 region is CASSLGRDSGYEQYF. DNA of the CDR3: TGTGCCAGCAGCTTAGGGAGGGATAGCGGCTACGAGCAGTACTTC. Based on the CDR3 plus reference TRBV7-2 and TRBJ2-7, the full variable domain is GAGVSQSPSNKVTEKGKDVELRCDPISGHTALYWYRQSLGQGLEFLIYFQGNSAPDKSGLPSDRFSAERTGGSVSTLTIQRTQQEDSAVYLCASSLGRDSGYEQYFGPGTRLTVT.

The chain recombines TRBV25-1 with TRBJ2-7; D not resolved. The CDR3 covers 10 residues. Germline CDR1 reads MGHDK; CDR2 reads SYGVNS. Trimming removed 2 bases from V and 6 bases from J, with 2 bases in between. The CDR3, as DNA: TGTGCCAGCAGTGAACTCGAGCAGTACTTC. Translated, it gives CASSELEQYF.

The rearrangement uses TRBV4-3 and TRBJ2-1, with TRBD2 as a possible D gene (6 bases). The CDR3 has 15 amino acids. V was trimmed by 1 base and J by 4 bases, leaving 11 bases between them. The germline V gene has CDR1 LGHNA and CDR2 YSLEER. CDR3 region: CASSQGWRGYNEQFF. In DNA, the CDR3 is TGCGCCAGCAGCCAAGGTTGGCGGGGTTACAATGAGCAGTTCTTC.

This clone appeared a few times. V gene TRBV29-1 combines with J gene TRBJ2-7; perhaps TRBD2 as D (6 bases). CDR1 and CDR2 from the germline V gene are SQVTM and ANQGSEA. The CDR3 extends over 12 amino acids. V shed 6 bases and J shed 3 bases, with 12 bases lying between them. Here the CDR3 DNA reads TGCAGCGTAGCGGAGGGAATCTACGAGCAGTACTTC. Translation gives CSVAEGIYEQYF.

This clone was found a few times. J is TRBJ1-2 and V is TRBV19; weak D call: TRBD1 (6 bases). This CDR3 has 15 amino acids. Germline values: CDR1 LNHDA, CDR2 SQIVND (reference sequence). Deletions cut 7 bases from V and 0 bases from J, with 15 bases between. CDR3 DNA sequence: TGTGCCAGTACAGGTCGACAGGATCCTAACTATGGCTACACCTTC. As protein: CASTGRQDPNYGYTF.

The rearrangement links TRBV6-5 to TRBJ1-1; D possibly corresponds to TRBD1 (5 bases). Deletions cut 4 bases from V and 3 bases from J, with 12 bases between. Per the germline V gene, CDR1 is MNHEY and CDR2 is SVGAGI. The CDR3 totals 14 residues. The CDR3: CASSFSPRDTEAFF. The CDR3, as DNA: TGTGCCAGCAGTTTTTCCCCCAGGGACACTGAAGCTTTCTTT.

The rearrangement links TRBV6-4 to TRBJ2-1, with D perhaps matching TRBD1 or TRBD2 (5 bases each). The CDR3 covers 14 residues. Trimming took 2 bases from V and 5 from J, leaving 10 bases between them. Germline V gives CDR1 MRHNA, CDR2 SNTAGT. CDR3 amino acids: CASSDEGLDNEQFF. CDR3 nucleotides: TGTGCCAGCAGTGACGAGGGGCTAGACAATGAGCAGTTCTTC.

This chain connects TRBV15 to TRBJ1-2, with 11 bases aligning to TRBD1. Germline values: CDR1 LNHNV, CDR2 YYDKDF (reference sequence). The ends lost 5 bases at V and 8 bases at J; junction bases unmatched: 13. The CDR3 sequence is 16 residues long. Here the CDR3 reads CATSRRSGQGAWGYTF. The CDR3 coding sequence is TGTGCCACCAGCCGAAGGTCTGGACAGGGGGCTTGGGGCTACACCTTC.

This clone was found once. In DNA form, the CDR3 reads TGTGCCAGCAGCCAAGAAGCTGAAGTGAACACTGAAGCTTTCTTT. It yields the protein CASSQEAEVNTEAFF. The rearrangement uses TRBV14 and TRBJ1-1; D ambiguous. Germline V lookup: CDR1 SGHDN, CDR2 FVKESK. The V end was cut by 0 bases, the J end by 0 bases, with 8 bases between. The CDR3 is 15 residues long.

The chain recombines TRBV5-1 with TRBJ2-2, with 11 bases that match TRBD2. The germline V gene encodes CDR1 SGHRS and CDR2 YFSETQ. This CDR3 comprises 16 residues. After removal of 4 bases from V and 1 base from J, the junction contained 3 bases not matched to a gene. The DNA of the CDR3 is TGCGCCAGCAGCCCCGGGACTAGCGGGAACACCGGGGAGCTGTTTTTT. This gives the protein CASSPGTSGNTGELFF.

This chain uses TRBV19 with TRBJ2-1; D perhaps matches TRBD2 (6 bases). Trimming stripped 5 bases from V and 6 bases from J, with 17 bases between. There are 15 residues in the CDR3. Germline lookup yields CDR1 LNHDA and CDR2 SQIVND (reference sequence). This chain's CDR3 is CASSPARGLPNEQFF. CDR3 nucleotide sequence: TGTGCCAGTAGTCCGGCCCGGGGACTCCCCAATGAGCAGTTCTTC. Full variable domain (outside the CDR3, taken from reference TRBV19 and TRBJ2-1): DGGITQSPKYLFRKEGQNVTLSCEQNLNHDAMYWYRQDPGQGLRLIYYSQIVNDFQKGDIAEGYSVSREKKESFPLTVTSAQKNPTAFYLCASSPARGLPNEQFFGPGTRLTVL.